This is a list of T cell receptor beta chains from one sample in a study of molecular identifiers for immune sequencing clone quantification. MiXCR was run by TCRdb on the PCR reads, yielding one entry per CDR3 protein. The sample has more than 85,000 distinct CDR3 sequences, 30% to 45% seen once. The material sequenced was naive CD8+ T cells from blood, with Jurkat cell RNA spiked in. The receptor set was obtained from a human donor in good health. Some libraries in this study had Jurkat cell RNA spiked in. Both conserved end residues are part of each CDR3.

v_gene: TRBV6-2/TRBV6-3; j_gene: TRBJ2-5; CDR3aa: CASSRDRGVETQYF
v_gene: TRBV28; j_gene: TRBJ2-2; CDR3aa: CASRSTSGMNTGELFF
v_gene: TRBV20-1; j_gene: TRBJ1-4; CDR3aa: CSASGPPSNDEKLFF
v_gene: TRBV7-2; j_gene: TRBJ2-7; CDR3aa: CASSLGRRRPYEQYF
v_gene: TRBV4-2; j_gene: TRBJ2-1; CDR3aa: CASSQEGLYNEQFF
v_gene: TRBV14; j_gene: TRBJ2-2; CDR3aa: CASSHSSPRWTGELFF
v_gene: TRBV9; j_gene: TRBJ2-5; CDR3aa: CASSVDPQEETQYF
v_gene: TRBV28; j_gene: TRBJ1-5; CDR3aa: CASSLFIRGRDRPQHF
v_gene: TRBV7-9; j_gene: TRBJ1-4; CDR3aa: CASSLPGGLNEKLFF
v_gene: TRBV28; j_gene: TRBJ1-5; CDR3aa: CASSFDQPQHF
v_gene: TRBV28; j_gene: TRBJ2-7; CDR3aa: CASSSSQLYEQYF
v_gene: TRBV12-3/TRBV12-4; j_gene: TRBJ1-5; CDR3aa: CASSLTSENQPQHF
v_gene: TRBV6-4; j_gene: TRBJ1-6; CDR3aa: CASREGVNNSPLHF
v_gene: TRBV6-5; j_gene: TRBJ2-7; CDR3aa: CASSYSSAARGYEQYF
v_gene: TRBV21-1; j_gene: TRBJ2-7; CDR3aa: CASSFSGTHEQYF
v_gene: TRBV5-1; j_gene: TRBJ2-5; CDR3aa: CASGSGEEETQYF
v_gene: TRBV20-1; j_gene: TRBJ1-5; CDR3aa: CSAPDSNQPQHF
v_gene: TRBV19; j_gene: TRBJ2-2; CDR3aa: CASSPPVRRKAGELFF
v_gene: TRBV6-2/TRBV6-3; j_gene: TRBJ1-1; CDR3aa: CASSSPGHTEAFF
v_gene: TRBV14; j_gene: TRBJ1-2; CDR3aa: CASSQTGKGLNYGYTF
v_gene: TRBV7-8; j_gene: TRBJ2-3; CDR3aa: CASKMGTSGRFGTDTQYF
v_gene: TRBV5-6; j_gene: TRBJ2-1; CDR3aa: CAISLALGTGVSNEQFF
v_gene: TRBV27; j_gene: TRBJ2-7; CDR3aa: CASSFRGGRYEQYF
v_gene: TRBV7-9; j_gene: TRBJ1-1; CDR3aa: CASSPDTEAFF
v_gene: TRBV7-2; j_gene: TRBJ2-1; CDR3aa: CASSLDLLERGGNSYNEQFF
v_gene: TRBV7-6; j_gene: TRBJ2-1; CDR3aa: CASSYNNEQFF
v_gene: TRBV12-3/TRBV12-4; j_gene: TRBJ2-7; CDR3aa: CASSLTQNEQYF